What follows are 16 T cell receptor beta chains derived from one specimen sequenced in a study of T cells in Graves' hyperthyroidism and ophthalmopathy. Amplified regions were TCR beta CDR3 sequences from RNA transcripts. A first-round RT-PCR of the TCR CDR3 used the HTBI primer set. MiXCR, run by TCRdb on the multiplex PCR reads, gives a single entry per CDR3 protein. The table has about 710,000 distinct CDR3 sequences, roughly 17% seen once; the top ten hold around 7.7%. The sequenced material came from blood. All receptors come from a young man with Graves' hyperthyroidism.

The sample holds one count of this clonotype. The chain is built from TRBV7-2 and TRBJ1-3, with unresolved D. The CDR3 length is 16 residues. Germline CDR1 reads SGHTA; CDR2 reads FQGNSA. Trimming shortened V by 2 bases and J by 0 bases, and 11 bases separated the two germline ends. In nucleotides, the CDR3 is TGTGCCAGCAGCTTATCTGTTTTAGACTCTGGAAACACCATATATTTT. Protein product: CASSLSVLDSGNTIYF.

This clonotype showed up just a few times. The chain joins TRBV28 to TRBJ1-2, with unresolved D. This CDR3 is built from 14 residues. Germline V gene lookup returns CDR1 MDHEN and CDR2 SYDVKM. V was shortened by 4 bases and J by 8 bases, with 17 bases between the two germline ends. The CDR3 nucleotides read TGTGCCAGCAGTTCACCCGGGAATGATTACGGCTACACCTTC. It yields the protein CASSSPGNDYGYTF.

The V gene is TRBV19, the J gene TRBJ1-2; 7 nucleotides line up with TRBD1. The germline CDR1 and CDR2 sequences are LNHDA and SQIVND (reference sequence). With V trimmed by 5 bases and J by 5 bases, 8 bases remained unmatched. The CDR3 has 14 residues. Written as DNA, the CDR3 is TGTGCCAGTAGTGGGGACAGCCTGAGGTATGGCTACACCTTC. Encoded protein: CASSGDSLRYGYTF. Full variable domain (rest looked up from reference TRBV19 and TRBJ1-2): DGGITQSPKYLFRKEGQNVTLSCEQNLNHDAMYWYRQDPGQGLRLIYYSQIVNDFQKGDIAEGYSVSREKKESFPLTVTSAQKNPTAFYLCASSGDSLRYGYTFGSGTRLTVV.

This clonotype came up a few times. The gene calls are TRBV4-1 and TRBJ1-1, with D tentatively TRBD1 (5 bases). Germline V gene sequence: CDR1 MGHRA, CDR2 YSYEKL. This CDR3 comprises 15 residues. Trimming cost V 1 base and J 0 bases, with 9 bases left between them. The CDR3 DNA sequence: TGCGCCAGCAGCCAAGCCAGGGTAATGAACACTGAAGCTTTCTTT. Translated: CASSQARVMNTEAFF.

The rearrangement links TRBV20-1 to TRBJ1-2; D gene ambiguous. Trimming shortened V by 1 base and J by 14 bases, and 17 bases separated the two germline ends. Germline V gives CDR1 DFQATT, CDR2 SNEGSKA (reference sequence). This CDR3 has 12 residues. CDR3 region: CSARVSLSQVTF. The CDR3, as DNA: TGCAGTGCTAGAGTTTCCCTTTCCCAAGTGACCTTC.

The sample holds one count of this clonotype. J is TRBJ2-6 and V is TRBV18; D gene unclear. V lost 4 bases to trimming and J lost 2 bases, with 6 bases between them. The length of the CDR3 is 14 residues. In germline, CDR1 is KGHSH, CDR2 LQKENI. The CDR3 is CASSQSAGANVLTF. CDR3 DNA sequence: TGTGCCAGCTCACAATCCGCTGGGGCCAACGTCCTGACTTTC.

In DNA form, the CDR3 reads TGTGCCAGCAGTTCACGGAGGGGGCGGGACAATGAGCAGTTCTTC. As protein: CASSSRRGRDNEQFF. V is TRBV27 and J is TRBJ2-1; weak D call: TRBD1 (7 bases). The germline V and J ends were trimmed by 4 bases and 5 bases, with 15 bases remaining between them. Per germline, CDR1 MNHEY and CDR2 SMNVEV (reference sequence). The CDR3 extends over 15 amino acids.

This clonotype was observed many times. This rearrangement joins TRBV2 to TRBJ1-5; 7 nucleotides line up with TRBD1. The trim removed 5 bases at V and 2 bases at J, leaving 9 bases unmatched. The CDR3 totals 16 residues. Germline CDR1 reads SNHLY; CDR2 reads FYNNEI. The CDR3 DNA sequence: TGTGCCAGCAGTATCTTGCGGACAGGCGGCAATCAGCCCCAGCATTTT. Translating it yields CASSILRTGGNQPQHF.

The rearrangement joins TRBV6-5 to TRBJ2-7; TRBD1 or TRBD2 may be the D gene (5 bases each). The CDR3 loop spans 14 amino acids. Germline V gene sequence: CDR1 MNHEY, CDR2 SVGAGI. V lost 0 bases and J 4 bases, leaving 10 bases between the germline ends. CDR3 sequence reads: CASSYSGPGYEQYF. The CDR3 region has the DNA TGTGCCAGCAGTTACTCGGGACCCGGTTACGAGCAGTACTTC.

This clonotype was recorded at least ten times. The chain uses TRBV28 and TRBJ2-7, with 10 bases matching TRBD2. V lost 5 bases and J lost 12; bases outside the gene matches: 13. The CDR3 has 14 residues. The V gene's germline CDR1 is MDHEN and CDR2 SYDVKM. In DNA form, the CDR3 reads TGTGCCAGCAGTACCCCAGCGGGAGGGTTAAATGGGTACTTC. As protein: CASSTPAGGLNGYF.

The chain uses TRBV20-1 and TRBJ2-5, with D perhaps assigned TRBD1 or TRBD2 (5 bases each). Germline assignment: CDR1 DFQATT and CDR2 SNEGSKA (reference sequence). Trimming pared 3 bases from V and 5 bases from J, leaving 13 bases between. The CDR3 is 13 residues long. CDR3 coding DNA: TGCAGTGCTAGTCTCACGGGGCGGGAGACCCAGTACTTC. Residues: CSASLTGRETQYF.

This clonotype was observed at least ten times. The V and J genes are TRBV3-1 and TRBJ2-3; 14 nucleotides match TRBD2. Trimming at V came to 4 bases and at J to 7 bases, leaving 7 bases not matched to a gene. Looked up from germline, CDR1 is LGHDT and CDR2 is YNNKEL (reference sequence). The length of the CDR3 is 16 residues. CDR3 nucleotides: TGTGCCAGCAGCCGAGGACTAGCGGGAGGAGAGTATACGCAGTATTTT. This encodes CASSRGLAGGEYTQYF.

As regards this clonotype: One end of the junction fails to match germline, which may point to a read error. The chain has TRBV6-2 or TRBV6-3 and TRBJ2-4; 15 positions agree with TRBD2. Germline CDR1 reads MNHEY; CDR2 reads SVGEGT. The CDR3 is 18 residues long. The CDR3 region is CASSSGTSGRWAKNIQYF. Here the CDR3 DNA reads TGCGCCAGCAGCTCCGGGACTAGCGGGAGGTGGGCCAAAAACATTCAGTACTTC.

This clonotype was detected many times. This chain uses TRBV28 with TRBJ2-7, with TRBD1 matching over 7 bases. Looked up from germline, CDR1 is MDHEN and CDR2 is SYDVKM. The CDR3 length is 13 residues. The ends lost 5 bases at V and 2 bases at J; junction bases unmatched: 3. The CDR3 loop reads CASSGDSTYEQYF. The CDR3 region has the DNA TGTGCCAGCAGTGGGGACAGCACCTACGAGCAGTACTTC.

The table lists this clonotype with many counts. This chain connects TRBV29-1 to TRBJ2-7; 9 positions match TRBD2. The V and J ends lost 3 bases and 4 bases, in that order; junction bases with no gene match: 16. This CDR3 contains 17 residues. The germline gives CDR1 SQVTM, CDR2 ANQGSEA. CDR3 sequence: CSVELTGSGSLGYEQYF. Here the CDR3 DNA reads TGCAGCGTTGAGCTGACGGGTAGCGGGAGCTTGGGGTACGAGCAGTACTTC.

The gene calls are TRBV12-3 or TRBV12-4 and TRBJ2-6, with TRBD2 as a possible D gene (5 bases). The CDR3 length is 18 residues. Trimming removed 3 bases at V and 0 bases at J, with 15 bases between. The CDR3 bases are TGTGCCAGCAGTTTGAGGGTCCCCCAAAACTCTGGGGCCAACGTCCTGACTTTC. Translation: CASSLRVPQNSGANVLTF.